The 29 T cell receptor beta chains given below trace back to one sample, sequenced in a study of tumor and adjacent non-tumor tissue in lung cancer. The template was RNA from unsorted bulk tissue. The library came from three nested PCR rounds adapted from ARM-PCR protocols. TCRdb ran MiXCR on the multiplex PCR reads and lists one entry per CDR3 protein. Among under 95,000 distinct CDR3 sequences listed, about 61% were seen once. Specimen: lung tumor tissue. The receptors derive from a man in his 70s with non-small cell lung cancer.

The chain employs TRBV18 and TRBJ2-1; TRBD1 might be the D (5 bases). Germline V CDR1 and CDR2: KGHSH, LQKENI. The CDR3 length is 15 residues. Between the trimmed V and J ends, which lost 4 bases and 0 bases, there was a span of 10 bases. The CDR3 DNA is TGTGCCAGCTCACTGGTACAGGCCTCCTACAATGAGCAGTTCTTC. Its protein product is CASSLVQASYNEQFF.

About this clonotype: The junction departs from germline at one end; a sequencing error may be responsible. This CDR3 reads CASTTKATGGNSAYEQYF. DNA of the CDR3: TGTGCCAGCACTACTAAGGCGACAGGGGGCAATAGCGCCTACGAGCAGTATTTC. This chain uses TRBV5-5 with TRBJ2-7; 10 bases are a match to TRBD1. The length of the CDR3 is 18 residues. Germline-derived CDR1 and CDR2 are SGHKS and YYEKEE (reference sequence).

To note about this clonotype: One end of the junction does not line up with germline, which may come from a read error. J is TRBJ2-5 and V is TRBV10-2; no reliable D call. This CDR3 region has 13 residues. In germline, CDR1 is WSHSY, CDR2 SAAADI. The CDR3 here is CSSSELTEETQYF. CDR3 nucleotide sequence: TGCTCCAGCAGTGAACTTACGGAAGAGACCCAGTACTTC.

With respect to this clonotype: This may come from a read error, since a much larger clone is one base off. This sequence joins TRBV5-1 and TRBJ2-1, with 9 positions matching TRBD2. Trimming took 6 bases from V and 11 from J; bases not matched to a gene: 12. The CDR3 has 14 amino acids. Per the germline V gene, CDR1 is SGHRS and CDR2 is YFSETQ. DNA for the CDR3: TGCGCCAGCAAGAAAGATAGCGGGAGTAGTAAGCAGTTCTTC. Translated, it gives CASKKDSGSSKQFF.

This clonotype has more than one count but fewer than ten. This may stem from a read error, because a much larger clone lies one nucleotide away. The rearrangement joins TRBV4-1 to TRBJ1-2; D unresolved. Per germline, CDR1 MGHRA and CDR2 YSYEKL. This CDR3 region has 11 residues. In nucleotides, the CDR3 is TGCGCCAGCAGCCAAGATAGGACCCCATGGTTC. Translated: CASSQDRTPWF.

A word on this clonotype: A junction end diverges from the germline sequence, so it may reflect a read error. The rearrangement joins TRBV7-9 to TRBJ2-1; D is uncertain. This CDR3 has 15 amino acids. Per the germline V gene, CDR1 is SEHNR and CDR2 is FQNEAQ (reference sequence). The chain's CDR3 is CASSLDLGSYIEQFF. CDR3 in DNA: TGTGCCAGCAGCTTAGATCTGGGCTCCTACATTGAGCAGTTCTTC. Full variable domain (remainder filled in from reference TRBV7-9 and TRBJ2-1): DTGVSQNPRHKITKRGQNVTFRCDPISEHNRLYWYRQTLGQGPEFLTYFQNEAQLEKSRLLSDRFSAERPKGSFSTLEIQRTEQGDSAMYLCASSLDLGSYIEQFFGPGTRLTVL.

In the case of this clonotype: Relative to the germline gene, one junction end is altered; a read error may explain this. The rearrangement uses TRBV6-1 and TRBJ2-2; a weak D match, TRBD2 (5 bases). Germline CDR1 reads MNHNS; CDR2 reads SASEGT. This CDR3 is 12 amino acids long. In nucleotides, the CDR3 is TGTGCCAGCAGTGAACTGGTCGGGGAGCTGTTTTGG. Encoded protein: CASSELVGELFW.

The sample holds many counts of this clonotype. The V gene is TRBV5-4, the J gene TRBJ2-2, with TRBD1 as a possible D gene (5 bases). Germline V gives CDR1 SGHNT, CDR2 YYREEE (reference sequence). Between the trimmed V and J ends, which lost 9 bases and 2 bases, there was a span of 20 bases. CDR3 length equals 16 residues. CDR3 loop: CATSPVGQGNTGELFF. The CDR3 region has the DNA TGTGCCACCAGTCCGGTCGGGCAGGGTAACACCGGGGAGCTGTTTTTT.

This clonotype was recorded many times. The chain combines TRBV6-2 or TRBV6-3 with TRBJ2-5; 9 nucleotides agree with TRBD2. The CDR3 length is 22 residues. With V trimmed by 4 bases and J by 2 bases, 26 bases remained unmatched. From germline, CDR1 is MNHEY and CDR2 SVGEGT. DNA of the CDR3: TGTGCCAGCAGTTTCCCTACTGGCGGGGGGGCGCAAACAACCACCTTTCAAGAGACCCAGTACTTC. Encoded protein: CASSFPTGGGAQTTTFQETQYF.

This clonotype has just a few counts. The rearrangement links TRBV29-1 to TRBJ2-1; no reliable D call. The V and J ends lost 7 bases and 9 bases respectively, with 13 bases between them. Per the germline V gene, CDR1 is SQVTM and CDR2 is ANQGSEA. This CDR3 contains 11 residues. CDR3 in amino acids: CSGSLNREQFF. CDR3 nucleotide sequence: TGCAGCGGGTCCCTAAACCGTGAGCAGTTCTTC.

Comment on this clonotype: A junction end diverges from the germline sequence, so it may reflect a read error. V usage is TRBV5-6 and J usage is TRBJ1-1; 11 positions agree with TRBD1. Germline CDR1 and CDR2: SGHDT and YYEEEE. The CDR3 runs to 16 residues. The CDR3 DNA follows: TGTACCAGCAGCTTATTCGGGACAGGGGGGTACACTGAAGCTTCCTTT. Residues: CTSSLFGTGGYTEASF.

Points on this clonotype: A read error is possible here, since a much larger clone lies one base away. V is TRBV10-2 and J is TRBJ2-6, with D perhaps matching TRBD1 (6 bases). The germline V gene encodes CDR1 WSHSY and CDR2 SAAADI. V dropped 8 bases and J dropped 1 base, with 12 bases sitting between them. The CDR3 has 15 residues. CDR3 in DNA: TGCGCCAGCTGTGGAACAGGGTCTGGGGCCAACGTCCTGACTTTC. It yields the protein CASCGTGSGANVLTF.

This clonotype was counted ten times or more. CDR3 protein: CASSQDQRGPTSNQPQHF. The DNA for the CDR3 is TGCGCCAGCAGCCAAGATCAGAGGGGACCGACAAGCAATCAGCCCCAGCATTTT. The chain joins TRBV4-1 to TRBJ1-5; a weak D match, TRBD1 (5 bases). CDR1 and CDR2 (germline): MGHRA, YSYEKL. The CDR3 is 18 amino acids. V was trimmed by 0 bases and J by 1 base, leaving 16 bases between them.

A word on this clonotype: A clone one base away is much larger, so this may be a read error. The CDR3 reads CTSRPRTGAGADTQYF. DNA of the CDR3: TGTACCAGCAGACCCCGGACGGGTGCTGGGGCAGATACGCAGTATTTT. The V call is TRBV6-6, the J call TRBJ2-3; no clear D. From germline, CDR1 is MNHNY and CDR2 SVGAGI (reference sequence). The CDR3 runs to 16 residues.

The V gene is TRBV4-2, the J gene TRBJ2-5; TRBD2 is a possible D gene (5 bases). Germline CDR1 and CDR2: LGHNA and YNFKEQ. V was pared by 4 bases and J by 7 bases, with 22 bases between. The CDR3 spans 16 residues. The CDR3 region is CASSLHVTNGLGTQYF. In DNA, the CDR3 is TGTGCCAGCAGCCTTCACGTGACTAACGGTCTAGGGACCCAGTACTTC.

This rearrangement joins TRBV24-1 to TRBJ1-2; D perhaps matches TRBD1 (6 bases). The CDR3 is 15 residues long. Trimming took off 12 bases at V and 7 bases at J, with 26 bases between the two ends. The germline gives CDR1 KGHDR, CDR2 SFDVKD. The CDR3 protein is CAVPSSLGGGSGYTF. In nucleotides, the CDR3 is TGTGCCGTACCAAGCAGCCTAGGGGGAGGAAGTGGCTACACCTTC.

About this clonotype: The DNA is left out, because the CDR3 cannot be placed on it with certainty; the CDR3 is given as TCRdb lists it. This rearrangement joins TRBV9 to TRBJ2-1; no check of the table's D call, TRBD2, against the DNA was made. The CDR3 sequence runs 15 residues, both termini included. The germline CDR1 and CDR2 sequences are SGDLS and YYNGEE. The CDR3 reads CASSVGDGSRNEQSF.

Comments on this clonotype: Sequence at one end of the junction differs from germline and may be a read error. The CDR3 DNA sequence: TGTGCCTGGAGTGCCCTGGGGGGGGTTAATGAAAAACTGCTTTTT. Protein sequence: CAWSALGGVNEKLLF. The V call is TRBV30, the J call TRBJ1-4; a weak D match, TRBD1 (5 bases). The CDR3 length is 15 residues. In germline, CDR1 is GTSNPN, CDR2 SVGIG (reference sequence).

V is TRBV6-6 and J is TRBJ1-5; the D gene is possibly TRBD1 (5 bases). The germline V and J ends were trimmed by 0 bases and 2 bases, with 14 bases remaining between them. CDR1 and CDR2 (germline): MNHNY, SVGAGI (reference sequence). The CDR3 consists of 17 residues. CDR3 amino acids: CASSYSSGGVCNQPQHF. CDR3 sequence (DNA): TGTGCCAGCAGTTACTCGAGCGGGGGTGTGTGCAATCAGCCCCAGCATTTT.

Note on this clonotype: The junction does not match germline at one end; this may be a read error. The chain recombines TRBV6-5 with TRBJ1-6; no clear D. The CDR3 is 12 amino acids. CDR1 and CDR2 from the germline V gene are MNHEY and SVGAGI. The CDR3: CASSDSYSLLHF. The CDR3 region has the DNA TGTGCCAGCAGTGACTCCTATTCACTCCTTCACTTT.

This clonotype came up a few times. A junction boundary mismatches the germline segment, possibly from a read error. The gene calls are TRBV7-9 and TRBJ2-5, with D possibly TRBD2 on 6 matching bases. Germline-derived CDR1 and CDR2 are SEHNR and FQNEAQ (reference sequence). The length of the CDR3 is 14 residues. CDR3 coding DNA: TGTGCCAGCATCTTAGCGCCGGGGCGGGGGACCCAGTACTTC. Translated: CASILAPGRGTQYF.

This CDR3 reads CASRGRVTERTVEPFF. The CDR3 DNA follows: TGTGCCAGCAGAGGGAGGGTCACAGAGAGGACCGTGGAACCTTTCTTT. The J gene is TRBJ1-1, the V gene TRBV6-1; the D is unclear. Germline CDR1 MNHNS, CDR2 SASEGT. With 6 bases removed from V and 12 bases from J, the gap between germline ends came to 29 bases. The CDR3 consists of 16 residues.

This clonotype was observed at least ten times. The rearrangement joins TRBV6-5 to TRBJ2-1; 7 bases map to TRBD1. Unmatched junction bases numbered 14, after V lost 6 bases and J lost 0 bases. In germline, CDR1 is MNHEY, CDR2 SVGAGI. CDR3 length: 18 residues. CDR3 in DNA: TGTGCCAGCAGCAAACTCACGGACAGGCTCAGCTCCTACAATGAGCAGTTCTTC. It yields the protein CASSKLTDRLSSYNEQFF.

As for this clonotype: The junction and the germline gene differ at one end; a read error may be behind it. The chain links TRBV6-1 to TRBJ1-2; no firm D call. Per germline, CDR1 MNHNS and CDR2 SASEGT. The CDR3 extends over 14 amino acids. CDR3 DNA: TGTGCCAGCAGTGGAGGAATAACTAACTATGGCTACGCCTTC. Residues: CASSGGITNYGYAF.

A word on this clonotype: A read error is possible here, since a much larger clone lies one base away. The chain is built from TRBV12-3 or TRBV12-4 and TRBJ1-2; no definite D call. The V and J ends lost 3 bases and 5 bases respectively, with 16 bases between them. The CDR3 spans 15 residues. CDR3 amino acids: CASSFLERTPYGYTF. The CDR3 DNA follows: TGTGCCAGCAGTTTTCTCGAGAGGACGCCATATGGCTACACCTTC.

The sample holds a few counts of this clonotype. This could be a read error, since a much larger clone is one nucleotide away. CDR3 protein: CASTFRTGDEAFF. CDR3 in DNA: TGTGCCAGCACTTTTAGGACAGGAGACGAAGCTTTCTTT. This chain uses TRBV12-3 or TRBV12-4 with TRBJ1-1, with 7 positions matching TRBD1. The CDR3 consists of 13 residues. Losses at the gene ends were 7 bases for V and 8 bases for J; bases not matched to a gene: 10.

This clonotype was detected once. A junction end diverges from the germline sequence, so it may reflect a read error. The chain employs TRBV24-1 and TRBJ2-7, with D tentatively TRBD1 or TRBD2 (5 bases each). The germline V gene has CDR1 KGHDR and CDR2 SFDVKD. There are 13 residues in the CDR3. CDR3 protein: CATGVHGWDEQYF. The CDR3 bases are TGTGCCACCGGCGTCCATGGATGGGACGAGCAATACTTC.

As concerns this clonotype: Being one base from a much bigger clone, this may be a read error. The CDR3 region has the DNA TGTGCCTCTATTATGGAGACTACGGGAAACACCATATATTTT. As protein: CASIMETTGNTIYF. The gene calls are TRBV6-1 and TRBJ1-3; D call uncertain. V lost 11 bases and J lost 4, with 18 bases in between. The V gene's germline CDR1 is MNHNS and CDR2 SASEGT. The CDR3 is 14 residues long.

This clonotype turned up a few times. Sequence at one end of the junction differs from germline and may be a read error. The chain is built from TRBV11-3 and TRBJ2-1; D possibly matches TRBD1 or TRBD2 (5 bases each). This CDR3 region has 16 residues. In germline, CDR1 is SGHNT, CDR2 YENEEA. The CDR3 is CASSPRGASSHNEQFF. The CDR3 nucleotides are TGTGCCAGCAGTCCCCGGGGCGCCAGCTCCCACAATGAGCAGTTCTTC.